This T cell receptor beta chain came from a study of cytomegalovirus exposure and HLA in healthy donors. Study conclusions and caveats: Some TCR beta chains (approximately 180 of them) were listed as cytomegalovirus-associated.

60 Vbeta and 13 Jbeta primers were used in PCR. Profiled with immunoSEQ multiplex PCR; TCRdb holds only in-frame clones, not every one. The sample includes 120,000 or so clones, over 65% of them seen just once. J gave up 0 bases and V 7 bases, and 5 bases lay outside the gene matches. In germline, CDR1 is ENHRY, CDR2 SYGVKD. The length of the CDR3 is 16 residues. In this sample, this clone turned up a few times. Its target is not known. The specimen was PBMCs. The TCR originated in a middle-aged woman in good health and CMV-seronegative. The rearrangement uses TRBV10-3 and TRBJ2-2; 10 bases line up with TRBD2. The CDR3 region has the DNA TGTGCCATCACAGCTAGCGGGGGAGCGAACACCGGGGAGCTGTTTTTT. It encodes CAITASGGANTGELFF.